One and the same sample provided the 20 T cell receptor beta chains below, sequenced in a study of cytomegalovirus exposure and HLA in healthy donors. Sequencing used immunoSEQ multiplex PCR; TCRdb keeps in-frame clones, though not all of them. The sample includes tens of thousands of clones, about 94% of them seen just once. The material sequenced was PBMCs. Receptors were obtained from a man aged 18-30 years in good health and CMV-seropositive.

This chain uses TRBV5-1 with TRBJ2-2; TRBD1 matches 9 bases. V shed 6 bases and J 4 bases; nucleotides not matched to a gene: 1. The V gene's germline CDR1 is SGHRS and CDR2 YFSETQ. The CDR3 runs to 13 residues. DNA of the CDR3: TGCGCCAGCAAGACAGGGGGCACCGGGGAGCTGTTTTTT. Protein product: CASKTGGTGELFF.

The chain links TRBV6-1 to TRBJ2-7; TRBD1 matches at 7 bases. The CDR3 runs 16 residues. The germline V gene has CDR1 MNHNS and CDR2 SASEGT. Losses at the gene ends were 4 bases for V and 3 bases for J; bases not matched to a gene: 12. The CDR3 DNA reads TGTGCCAGCAGTGGGGAAAACAGGGGTCGTGACTACGAGCAGTACTTC. Amino acid sequence: CASSGENRGRDYEQYF.

The chain links TRBV6-4 to TRBJ2-1, with 8 bases identical to TRBD2. This CDR3 has 14 amino acids. V was clipped by 5 bases and J by 8 bases; unmatched bases: 8. Germline CDR1 MRHNA, CDR2 SNTAGT. The CDR3 DNA reads TGTGCCAGCAGTCTTCGCGGGGGGATCGATGAGCAGTTCTTC. Translating gives CASSLRGGIDEQFF.

The chain carries TRBV4-2 and TRBJ1-5; TRBD1 aligns across 7 bases. The CDR3 has 16 amino acids. Germline V lookup: CDR1 LGHNA, CDR2 YNFKEQ. With 0 bases clipped from V and 7 bases from J, the junction kept 9 bases outside the gene matches. CDR3 DNA sequence: TGTGCCAGCAGCCAAGATGGAGGACAGGCTGGCCAGCCCCAGCATTTT. It translates to CASSQDGGQAGQPQHF.

The chain links TRBV7-2 to TRBJ2-3; 13 positions agree with TRBD2. CDR3 length: 16 residues. J gave up 4 bases and V 1 base, and 2 bases lay outside the gene matches. Germline V gives CDR1 SGHTA, CDR2 FQGNSA. The CDR3 nucleotides are TGTGCCAGCAGCTTAGGAACTAGCGGGGGGGCAGATACGCAGTATTTT. Its translation is CASSLGTSGGADTQYF.

The V call is TRBV6-5, the J call TRBJ2-1, with 10 positions matching TRBD2. This CDR3 contains 13 residues. The germline V gene encodes CDR1 MNHEY and CDR2 SVGAGI. The junction had 4 bases not matched to a gene; V was cut back by 4 bases and J by 10 bases. CDR3 DNA: TGTGCCAGCAGTTGGGATAGCGGGAGGGAGCAGTTCTTC. It specifies CASSWDSGREQFF.

V is TRBV5-4 and J is TRBJ2-6; tentatively, D is TRBD1 (6 bases). Trimming removed 2 bases at V and 0 bases at J, with 12 bases between. Germline CDR1 and CDR2: SGHNT and YYREEE (reference sequence). The CDR3 is 17 residues long. DNA for the CDR3: TGTGCCAGCAGCTTCAGAGGGGGTTTCTCTGGGGCCAACGTCCTGACTTTC. It translates to CASSFRGGFSGANVLTF.

V is TRBV30 and J is TRBJ1-2; D possibly corresponds to TRBD1 (6 bases). Germline V CDR1 and CDR2: GTSNPN, SVGIG (reference sequence). The CDR3 has 18 amino acids. V was shortened by 5 bases and J by 4 bases, with 29 bases between the two germline ends. This chain's CDR3 is CAWGTPRTDVRTLYGYTF. The CDR3 DNA follows: TGTGCCTGGGGTACCCCTCGGACAGATGTAAGGACGCTCTATGGCTACACCTTC.

The chain couples TRBV7-9 to TRBJ1-2; maybe TRBD1 (6 bases). V was shortened by 3 bases and J by 0 bases, with 8 bases between the two germline ends. This CDR3 has 14 residues. The germline CDR1 and CDR2 sequences are SEHNR and FQNEAQ (reference sequence). The CDR3 here is CASSLRTANYGYTF. The DNA for the CDR3 is TGTGCCAGCAGCTTGAGGACAGCTAACTATGGCTACACCTTC.

This rearrangement joins TRBV11-3 to TRBJ2-1, with 8 nucleotides matching TRBD2. The V segment lost 5 bases and the J segment 8 bases; nucleotides outside the gene matches: 8. CDR3 length: 14 residues. Germline V gives CDR1 SGHNT, CDR2 YENEEA. The DNA for the CDR3 is TGTGCCAGCAGCACCCCGGGGACTAGAGATGAGCAGTTCTTC. Translating gives CASSTPGTRDEQFF. Full variable domain (rest looked up from reference TRBV11-3 and TRBJ2-1): EAGVVQSPRYKIIEKKQPVAFWCNPISGHNTLYWYLQNLGQGPELLIRYENEEAVDDSQLPKDRFSAERLKGVDSTLKIQPAELGDSAVYLCASSTPGTRDEQFFGPGTRLTVL.

The chain couples TRBV29-1 to TRBJ1-1; TRBD1 matches at 9 bases. The germline CDR1 and CDR2 sequences are SQVTM and ANQGSEA. V trimming: 6 bases; J trimming: 2 bases; junction bases outside the gene matches: 4. This CDR3 has 13 amino acids. The CDR3 nucleotides read TGCAGCGTGACGACAGGGGGAAACACTGAAGCTTTCTTT. It translates to CSVTTGGNTEAFF.

The J gene is TRBJ1-1, the V gene TRBV30, with 8 bases lining up with TRBD1. Germline loops: CDR1 GTSNPN, CDR2 SVGIG (reference sequence). With 3 bases clipped from V and 0 bases from J, the junction kept 3 bases outside the gene matches. CDR3 length equals 14 residues. CDR3 loop: CAWRTGVVNTEAFF. In nucleotides, the CDR3 is TGTGCCTGGAGGACAGGGGTTGTGAACACTGAAGCTTTCTTT.

In nucleotides, the CDR3 is TGTGCCAGCTCATACTCCTCCCGCGGTATGCGCGAGCAGTACTTC. It translates to CASSYSSRGMREQYF. The chain combines TRBV18 with TRBJ2-7; D not certain. V lost 5 bases and J 6 bases, leaving 20 bases between the germline ends. The CDR3 runs to 15 residues. Germline assignment: CDR1 KGHSH and CDR2 LQKENI.

This chain links TRBV4-3 with TRBJ2-1; D is possibly TRBD2 (6 bases). CDR1 and CDR2 (germline): LGHNA, YSLEER. This CDR3 contains 17 residues. Trimming pared 0 bases from V and 5 bases from J, leaving 17 bases between. CDR3 nucleotides: TGCGCCAGCAGCCAAGATTTTCTTAGCGGAGACCACAATGAGCAGTTCTTC. Translated: CASSQDFLSGDHNEQFF.

The rearrangement uses TRBV10-3 and TRBJ2-7; 11 bases align to TRBD1. V was clipped by 5 bases and J by 6 bases; unmatched bases: 9. This CDR3 comprises 15 residues. Germline-derived CDR1 and CDR2 are ENHRY and SYGVKD. The chain's CDR3 is CAISKPGTGGGEQYF. DNA of the CDR3: TGTGCCATCAGTAAACCCGGGACAGGGGGAGGCGAGCAGTACTTC.

This chain connects TRBV11-1 to TRBJ2-6, with a tentative D call TRBD1 (6 bases). Trimming removed 3 bases at V and 2 bases at J, with 11 bases between. CDR3 size: 16 residues. Germline lookup yields CDR1 SGHAT and CDR2 FQDESV (reference sequence). The CDR3: CASSLTPGAGANVLTF. The CDR3, as DNA: TGTGCCAGCAGCTTGACCCCAGGGGCTGGGGCCAACGTCCTGACTTTC.

CDR3 DNA sequence: TGCGCCAGCAGCCAAGATGGGGGAACTAGCGGGAGGGCCTACGCAGATACGCAGTATTTT. It encodes CASSQDGGTSGRAYADTQYF. The chain uses TRBV4-3 and TRBJ2-3; 13 bases are a match to TRBD2. CDR1 LGHNA and CDR2 YSLEER come from the germline V gene. The CDR3 spans 20 residues. V was pared by 0 bases and J by 4 bases, with 13 bases of the junction left unmatched.

This chain joins TRBV19 and TRBJ1-4; 10 bases align to TRBD1. The CDR3 loop spans 14 amino acids. CDR1 and CDR2 from the germline V gene are LNHDA and SQIVND (reference sequence). V lost 3 bases, J lost 7 bases, and 2 bases stayed unmatched. The CDR3 sequence: CASSIGTGVEKLFF. The CDR3 DNA sequence: TGTGCCAGTAGTATTGGGACAGGGGTTGAAAAACTGTTTTTT.

This clone was found a few times. This sequence joins TRBV2 and TRBJ1-5, with 7 positions matching TRBD1. The CDR3 consists of 14 residues. Losses at the gene ends were 8 bases for V and 0 bases for J; bases not matched to a gene: 4. The germline V gene encodes CDR1 SNHLY and CDR2 FYNNEI. The CDR3 DNA reads TGTGCCAGCGGGACAGACAATAGCAATCAGCCCCAGCATTTT. As protein: CASGTDNSNQPQHF.

This clone was detected only once. The chain is built from TRBV18 and TRBJ2-3, with 10 bases fitting TRBD2. Trimming took 2 bases from V and 3 from J; bases not matched to a gene: 8. Germline values: CDR1 KGHSH, CDR2 LQKENI. The CDR3 covers 17 residues. Here the CDR3 reads CASSPARLAGVTDTQYF. DNA for the CDR3: TGTGCCAGCTCACCAGCCCGGCTAGCGGGAGTTACAGATACGCAGTATTTT.